This paragraph covers one T cell receptor (beta chain) sequence. Antigen specificity is unknown. V lost 5 bases to trimming and J lost 4 bases; unmatched junction nucleotides: 4. Germline V lookup: CDR1 SGHAT, CDR2 FQDESV (reference sequence). CDR3 length: 15 amino acids. This sample was taken from a study of blood T cells in healthy people across ages. Whole-study results and caveats: Compared with aged donors, long-lived donors showed fewer expanded clones, suggesting selection. Researchers deemed the diversity estimates from one million T cells underestimates.

A sample-barcoded 5' primer and a J-beta primer mix were used in a second PCR of about 6 to 12 cycles. Every molecule of cDNA carried a tag from a template-switch adaptor with 12 random nucleotides. One entry per CDR3 protein, called by TCRdb with MiXCR from the 5' RACE reads. Of about 940,000 distinct CDR3 sequences listed, roughly 52% are singletons. The sequence was collected from a man aged 25-40 years in good health. The J gene is TRBJ2-1, the V gene TRBV11-1; TRBD1 aligns across 11 bases. Source material: blood. For the CDR3, the DNA is TGTGCCAGCAGCATGGACAGGGGGCCGTACAATGAGCAGTTCTTC. Residues: CASSMDRGPYNEQFF.